Below are 6 T cell receptor beta chains sequenced from a single sample in a study of cytomegalovirus exposure and HLA in healthy donors. The PCR was carried out with 60 Vbeta primers and 13 Jbeta primers. Clones were sequenced by immunoSEQ multiplex PCR, and TCRdb holds only the in-frame ones, with some missing. Of 130,000 or so clones in the sample, approximately 8.7% were seen once. The material sequenced was PBMCs. These receptors came from a middle-aged man in good health and CMV-seronegative.

A few counts support this clone. This rearrangement joins TRBV27 to TRBJ2-2; possibly TRBD2 for D (6 bases). Germline V CDR1 and CDR2: MNHEY, SMNVEV (reference sequence). The CDR3 is 16 amino acids. Trimming removed 0 bases at V and 6 bases at J, with 14 bases between. The CDR3 loop is CASSLSSRRVSGELFF. The CDR3 DNA follows: TGTGCCAGCAGTTTATCGAGTCGGAGGGTTTCCGGGGAGCTGTTTTTT.

CDR3 protein: CASSQHHRRTTGPNTGELFF. The CDR3 DNA follows: TGTGCCAGCAGCCAGCATCACCGACGGACGACAGGGCCGAACACCGGGGAGCTGTTTTTT. The gene calls are TRBV14 and TRBJ2-2, with 7 bases identical to TRBD1. Germline-derived CDR1 and CDR2 are SGHDN and FVKESK. The V and J ends lost 3 bases and 0 bases, in that order; junction bases with no gene match: 16. This CDR3 contains 20 residues.

This clone was observed a few times. V is TRBV6-1 and J is TRBJ2-3; a weak D match, TRBD1 (5 bases). Trimming stripped 8 bases from V and 5 bases from J, with 17 bases between. The CDR3 runs 14 residues. Germline values: CDR1 MNHNS, CDR2 SASEGT. CDR3 sequence reads: CASGNRPILDTQYF. DNA for the CDR3: TGTGCCAGCGGGAACAGGCCTATCTTAGATACGCAGTATTTT.

This clone was counted between two and nine times. The chain recombines TRBV19 with TRBJ1-5; 8 bases fit TRBD1. Germline assignment: CDR1 LNHDA and CDR2 SQIVND (reference sequence). The CDR3 extends over 16 amino acids. The trim removed 5 bases at V and 4 bases at J, leaving 10 bases unmatched. CDR3 residues: CASSPGQGRVNQPQHF. In nucleotides, the CDR3 is TGTGCCAGTAGTCCTGGACAGGGACGGGTAAATCAGCCCCAGCATTTT.

The rearrangement uses TRBV14 and TRBJ2-7; the D is unclear. Trimming left V 0 bases short and J 3 bases short, with 3 bases between. The CDR3 spans 12 residues. The germline V gene has CDR1 SGHDN and CDR2 FVKESK. CDR3 nucleotide sequence: TGTGCCAGCAGCCAAGACGGCTACGAGCAGTACTTC. Translated, it gives CASSQDGYEQYF. Variable domain in full (rest from reference TRBV14 and TRBJ2-7): EAGVTQFPSHSVIEKGQTVTLRCDPISGHDNLYWYRRVMGKEIKFLLHFVKESKQDESGMPNNRFLAERTGGTYSTLKVQPAELEDSGVYFCASSQDGYEQYFGPGTRLTVT.

There are a few counts of this clone. This rearrangement joins TRBV2 to TRBJ2-3; 7 positions agree with TRBD1. Germline V gene data show CDR1 as SNHLY and CDR2 as FYNNEI. V trimming: 5 bases; J trimming: 1 base; junction bases outside the gene matches: 3. The CDR3 has 14 amino acids. Here the CDR3 reads CASSIGQGTDTQYF. The CDR3 coding sequence is TGTGCCAGCAGTATAGGACAGGGCACAGATACGCAGTATTTT. The full variable domain, completed using reference TRBV2 and TRBJ2-3, is EPEVTQTPSHQVTQMGQEVILRCVPISNHLYFYWYRQILGQKVEFLVSFYNNEISEKSEIFDDQFSVERPDGSNFTLKIRSTKLEDSAMYFCASSIGQGTDTQYFGPGTRLTVL.